This paragraph reports one TCR beta chain. The antigen remains undetermined. Mismatch with germline at one junction end may stem from a read error. These data belong to a study of blood T cells in healthy people across ages. The CDR3 covers 13 residues. Germline CDR1 and CDR2: DFQATT and SNEGSKA (reference sequence). Findings and limits, study-wide: Per million T cells, TCR beta diversity dropped about linearly as age rose. Diversity figures derived from one million T cells were judged to underestimate the true value.

Primed by a sample-barcoded 5' primer and a J-beta primer mix, a second PCR proceeded for 7 to 11 cycles. Every single cDNA molecule received a tag from a template-switch adaptor with 12 random nucleotides. MiXCR, run by TCRdb on the 5' RACE reads, gives a single entry per CDR3 protein. The sample lists around 1,600,000 distinct CDR3 sequences, 35% to 45% occurring once. The chain carries TRBV20-1 and TRBJ2-7; TRBD2 matches at 10 bases. Sequencing used blood. This TCR came from a woman aged 18-29 years in good health. CDR3 coding DNA: TGCGGTGCTAGGTCTAGCGGGGGATACGAGCAGTACTTC. Translated, it gives CGARSSGGYEQYF.